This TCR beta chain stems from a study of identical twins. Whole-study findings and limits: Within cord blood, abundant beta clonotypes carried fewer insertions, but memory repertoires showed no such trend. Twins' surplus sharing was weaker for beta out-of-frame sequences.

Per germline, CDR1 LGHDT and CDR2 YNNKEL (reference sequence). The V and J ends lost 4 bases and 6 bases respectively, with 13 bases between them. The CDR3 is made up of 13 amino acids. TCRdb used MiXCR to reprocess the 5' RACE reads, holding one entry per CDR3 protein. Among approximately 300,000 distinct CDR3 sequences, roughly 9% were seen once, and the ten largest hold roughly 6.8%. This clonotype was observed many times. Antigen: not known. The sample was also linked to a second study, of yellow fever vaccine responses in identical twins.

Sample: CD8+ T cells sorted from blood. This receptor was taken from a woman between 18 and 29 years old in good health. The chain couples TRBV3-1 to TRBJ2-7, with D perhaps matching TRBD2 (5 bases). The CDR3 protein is CASSPETSIEQYF. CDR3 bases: TGTGCCAGCAGCCCAGAAACTAGTATCGAGCAGTACTTC.